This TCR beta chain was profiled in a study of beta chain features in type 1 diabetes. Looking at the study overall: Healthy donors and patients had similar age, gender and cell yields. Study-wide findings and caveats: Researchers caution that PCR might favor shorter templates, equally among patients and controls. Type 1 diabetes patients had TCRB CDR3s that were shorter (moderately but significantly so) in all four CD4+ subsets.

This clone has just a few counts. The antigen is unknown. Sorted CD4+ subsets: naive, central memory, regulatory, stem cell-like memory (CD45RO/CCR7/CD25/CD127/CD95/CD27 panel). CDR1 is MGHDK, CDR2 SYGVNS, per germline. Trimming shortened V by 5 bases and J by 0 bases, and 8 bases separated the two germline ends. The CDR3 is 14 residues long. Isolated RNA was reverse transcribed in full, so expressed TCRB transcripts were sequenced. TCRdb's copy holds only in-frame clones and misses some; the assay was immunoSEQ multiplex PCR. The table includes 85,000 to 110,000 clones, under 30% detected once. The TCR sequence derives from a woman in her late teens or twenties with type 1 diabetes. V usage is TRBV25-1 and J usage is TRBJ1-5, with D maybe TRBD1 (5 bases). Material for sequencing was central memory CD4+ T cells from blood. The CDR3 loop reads CASSPDTSNQPQHF. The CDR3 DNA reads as TGTGCCAGCAGTCCGGACACTAGCAATCAGCCCCAGCATTTT.